A selection of T cell receptor beta chains follows, all from one sample in a study of T-cell reconstitution after alpha-beta-depleted transplantation in children. TCRdb passed the PCR reads through MiXCR, listing each CDR3 protein once. The sample holds under 350,000 distinct CDR3 sequences; 9.9% are singletons and the top ten take over 9.5%. The sequencing used PBMCs from the stem cell graft donor, collected from the stem cell graft. The origin of the receptors is a human donor who donated a stem cell graft to a child with SCID. Each CDR3 is given with its conserved first and last residue. Each record gives: V gene, J gene, CDR3 protein.

TRBV20-1	TRBJ2-7	CSARTGTDHYEQYF
TRBV7-7	TRBJ2-2	CASSLGGTGEQFF
TRBV7-2	TRBJ2-3	CASSAGTGVIDTQYF
TRBV5-1	TRBJ2-3	CASRVVENTDTQYF
TRBV29-1	TRBJ2-7	CSVAPGGSYEQYF
TRBV15	TRBJ2-7	CATSPTVRSYEQYF
TRBV5-1	TRBJ2-2	CASSLDVTNTGELFF
TRBV10-1	TRBJ2-3	CASSDRQTRGLGDTQYF
TRBV18	TRBJ1-1	CASSPGKGEAFF
TRBV18	TRBJ2-2	CASATLRQGPNTGELFF
TRBV3-1	TRBJ2-7	CASSQVRGVGEQYF
TRBV12-3/TRBV12-4	TRBJ2-3	CASSLAGQGGTDTQYF
TRBV29-1	TRBJ2-2	CSVSNTGELFF
TRBV12-3/TRBV12-4	TRBJ1-4	CASIMGQAQEKLFF
TRBV27	TRBJ1-5	CASRSIFGTGGDNQPQHF
TRBV2	TRBJ1-2	CASTADSISYTF
TRBV7-2	TRBJ2-7	CASSLSAGVSLEQYF
TRBV20-1	TRBJ2-3	CSATSGGGSTDTQYF
TRBV2	TRBJ2-5	CASSEETDSTETQYF
TRBV29-1	TRBJ2-3	CSVSLTVTDTQYF
TRBV6-1	TRBJ2-7	CASRGGLQPYEQYF
TRBV4-2	TRBJ2-7	CASSPKGGEKKQYF
TRBV5-1	TRBJ2-5	CASSSSGETQYF
TRBV20-1	TRBJ2-4	CSAPSGGADIQYF
TRBV20-1	TRBJ2-4	CSAPLLGFQYF
TRBV4-1	TRBJ1-1	CASSQVGGGGEAFF
TRBV12-3/TRBV12-4	TRBJ2-7	CASSTQQGFLYEQYF
TRBV27	TRBJ1-2	CASSYRVQGANYGYTF
TRBV18	TRBJ2-5	CASSPPQNVQETQYF
TRBV3-1	TRBJ2-5	CASSPSGPRSTQYF
TRBV24-1	TRBJ2-1	CATSGTEYNEQFF
TRBV5-1	TRBJ2-1	CASSGQGAVTYNEQFF
TRBV3-1	TRBJ2-7	CASSQDPTGIYEQYF
TRBV5-5	TRBJ2-7	CASSQGYSGSYEQYF
TRBV12-3/TRBV12-4	TRBJ2-5	CASSQVPGETQYF
TRBV15	TRBJ2-1	CATRVGLAGAEQFF
TRBV6-2/TRBV6-3	TRBJ1-2	CASGQLYGYTF
TRBV10-3	TRBJ1-6	CAIRVGEANSPLHF
TRBV6-1	TRBJ1-1	CASSPFRTVSTEAFF
TRBV20-1	TRBJ2-1	CSADRDRGNEQFF
TRBV12-3/TRBV12-4	TRBJ2-6	CASSPQGPSGANVLTF
TRBV5-5	TRBJ1-5	CASSITTQWNQPQHF
TRBV5-1	TRBJ2-1	CASSLSYEQFF
TRBV20-1	TRBJ2-5	CSARDRASGEETQYF
TRBV20-1	TRBJ1-1	CSAPTGTGGATEAFF